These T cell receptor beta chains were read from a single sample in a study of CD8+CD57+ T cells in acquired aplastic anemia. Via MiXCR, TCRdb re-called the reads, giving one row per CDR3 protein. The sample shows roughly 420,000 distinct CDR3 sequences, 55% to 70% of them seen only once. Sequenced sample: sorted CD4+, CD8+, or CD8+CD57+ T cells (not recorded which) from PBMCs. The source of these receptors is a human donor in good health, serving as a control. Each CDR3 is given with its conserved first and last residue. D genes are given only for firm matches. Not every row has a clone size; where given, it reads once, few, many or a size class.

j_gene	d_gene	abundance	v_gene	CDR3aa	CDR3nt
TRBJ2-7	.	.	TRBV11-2	CASSLPRGGEQYF	TGTGCCAGCAGCCTCCCACGGGGTGGCGAGCAGTACTTC
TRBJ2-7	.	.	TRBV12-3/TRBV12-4	CASSLSPAGEQYF	TGTGCCAGCAGTTTATCCCCCGCAGGTGAGCAGTACTTC
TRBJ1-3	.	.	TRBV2	CASSRPGDGTAVQF	TGTGCCAGCAGCCGGCCAGGTGACGGCACCGCGGTGCAGTTT
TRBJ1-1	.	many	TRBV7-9	CASSPRGPLNTEAFF	TGTGCCAGCAGCCCCAGGGGCCCGTTGAACACTGAAGCTTTCTTT
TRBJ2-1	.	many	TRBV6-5	CASSPNGEVDNEQFF	TGTGCCAGCAGCCCGAATGGGGAGGTGGACAATGAGCAGTTCTTC
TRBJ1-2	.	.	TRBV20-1	CSASGPGMSDGYTF	TGCAGTGCTAGTGGTCCGGGCATGTCCGATGGCTACACCTTC
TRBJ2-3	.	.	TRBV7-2	CASSTSGRFTDTQYF	TGTGCCAGCAGCACGTCGGGGAGATTTACAGATACGCAGTATTTT
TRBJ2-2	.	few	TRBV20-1	CSASIGAGNTGELFF	TGCAGTGCTAGTATAGGGGCGGGAAACACCGGGGAGCTGTTTTTT
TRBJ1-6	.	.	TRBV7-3	CASKGTRYSPLHF	TGTGCCAGCAAGGGGACACGATATTCACCCCTCCACTTT
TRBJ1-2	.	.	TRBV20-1	CSASTMSFDGYTF	TGCAGTGCTAGCACGATGTCTTTCGATGGCTACACCTTC
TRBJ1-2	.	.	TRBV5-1	CASSAPEGRGYTF	TGCGCCAGCAGCGCACCGGAGGGCAGGGGCTACACCTTC
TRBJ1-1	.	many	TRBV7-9	CASSFDGNTEAFF	TGTGCCAGCAGCTTCGACGGGAACACTGAAGCTTTCTTT
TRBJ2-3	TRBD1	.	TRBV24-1	CASSLQGASTNTQYF	TGTGCCAGCAGTTTACAGGGGGCAAGCACTAATACGCAGTATTTT
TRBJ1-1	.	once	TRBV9	CASSALVDTQYFAFF	.
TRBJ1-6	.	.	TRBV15	CASSRGENNSPLYF	TGCGCCAGCAGCAGAGGAGAGAACAATTCCCCCCTCTATTTT
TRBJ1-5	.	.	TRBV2	CASSVGGERSQTQHF	TGTGCCAGCAGTGTAGGTGGGGAACGAAGTCAGACCCAGCATTTT
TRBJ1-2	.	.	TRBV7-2	CASSPLASLYAHCYTF	TGTGCCAGCAGCCCCCTAGCGTCCCTCTACGCGCATTGCTACACCTTC
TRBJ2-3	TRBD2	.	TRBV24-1	CATSGKGLAGGPDTQYF	TGTGCCACCAGTGGAAAAGGGCTAGCGGGAGGGCCAGATACGCAGTATTTT
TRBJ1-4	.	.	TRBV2	CATSRKGGYEKLFF	TGTGCCACCAGCAGAAAGGGGGGCTACGAAAAGCTGTTTTTT
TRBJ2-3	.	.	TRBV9	CASSVGFAGGNTQYF	TGTGCCAGCAGCGTAGGTTTCGCGGGTGGGAATACGCAGTATTTT
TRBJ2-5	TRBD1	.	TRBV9	CASRWDRGIVETQYF	TGTGCCAGCAGATGGGACAGGGGGATTGTGGAGACCCAGTACTTC
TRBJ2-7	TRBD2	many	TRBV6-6	CASSSPGLASYEQYF	TGTGCCAGCAGCAGCCCGGGACTAGCAAGCTACGAGCAGTACTTC
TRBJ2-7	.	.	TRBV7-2	CASSVSGVVYTLCF	TGTGCCAGCAGCGTGTCGGGAGTCGTCTACACCTTGTGCTTC
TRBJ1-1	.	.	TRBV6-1	CASGWGWNTEAFF	TGTGCCAGCGGATGGGGTTGGAACACTGAAGCTTTCTTT
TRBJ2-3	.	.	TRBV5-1	CASSLEPYQGTQYF	TGCGCCAGCAGCTTGGAACCTTACCAGGGTACGCAGTATTTT
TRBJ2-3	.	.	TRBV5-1	CASSFVQGSHTDTQYF	TGCGCCAGCAGCTTTGTCCAAGGTTCCCACACAGATACGCAGTATTTT
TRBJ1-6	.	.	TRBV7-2	CASSLELRGGDAQHF	TGTGCCAGCAGCTTAGAATTGCGGGGCGGCGATGCCCAGCACTTT
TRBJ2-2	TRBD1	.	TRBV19	CASSVSGQGGTGELFF	TGTGCCAGTAGTGTCTCGGGACAGGGCGGGACCGGGGAGCTGTTTTTT
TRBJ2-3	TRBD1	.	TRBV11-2	CASSQVWDRSTDTQYF	TGCGCCAGCAGCCAAGTTTGGGACAGGTCGACAGATACGCAGTATTTT
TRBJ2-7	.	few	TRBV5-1	CASSLVQGGVLWEQYF	TGCGCCAGCAGCTTGGTCCAGGGCGGGGTCCTCTGGGAGCAGTACTTC
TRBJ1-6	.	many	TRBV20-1	CSASRGVNSPLHF	TGCAGTGCCTCCCGGGGAGTTAATTCACCCCTCCACTTT
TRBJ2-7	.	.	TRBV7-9	CASSPRDGTYEQYF	TGTGCCAGCAGCCCTCGGGACGGGACCTACGAGCAGTACTTC
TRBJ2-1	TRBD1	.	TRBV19	CASSPAGTDYNEQFF	TGTGCCAGTAGTCCCGCCGGGACAGACTACAATGAGCAGTTCTTC
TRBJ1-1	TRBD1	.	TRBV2	CASSPAGDRETEAFF	TGTGCCAGCAGCCCGGCAGGGGACAGGGAAACTGAAGCTTTCTTT
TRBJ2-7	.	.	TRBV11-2	CASSLAGLMNYEQYF	TGTGCCAGCAGCTTAGCAGGGCTGATGAACTACGAGCAGTACTTC
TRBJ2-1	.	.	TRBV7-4	CASSFHPGATVKNQFF	TGTGCCAGCAGCTTCCACCCCGGGGCGACAGTGAAAAACCAGTTCTTC
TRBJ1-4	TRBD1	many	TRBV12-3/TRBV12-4	CASSKGATGEKLFF	TGTGCCAGCAGCAAGGGGGCGACGGGGGAAAAACTGTTTTTT
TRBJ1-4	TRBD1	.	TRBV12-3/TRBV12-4	CASNPDRERFF	TGTGCCAGCAATCCGGACAGGGAGCGGTTTTTT
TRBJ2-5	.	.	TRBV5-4	CASSPSGFEETQYF	TGTGCCAGCAGTCCGAGCGGCTTTGAAGAGACCCAGTACTTC
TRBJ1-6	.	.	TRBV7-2	CASSLAADDTPYQF	TGTGCCAGCAGCTTAGCCGCAGATGATACCCCCTACCAGTTT
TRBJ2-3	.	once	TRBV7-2	CASSWGPSDTQYF	TGTGCCAGCAGTTGGGGACCCTCAGATACGCAGTATTTT
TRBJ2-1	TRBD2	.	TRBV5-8	CASRLAGGRREQFF	TGTGCCAGCAGACTAGCGGGGGGGCGGCGTGAGCAGTTCTTC
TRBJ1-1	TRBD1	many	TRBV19	CASSLQGAAGPEAFF	TGTGCCAGTAGTCTACAGGGGGCCGCGGGCCCTGAAGCTTTCTTT
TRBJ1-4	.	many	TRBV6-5	CASKTGRAEKLFF	TGTGCCAGCAAAACGGGACGGGCTGAAAAACTGTTTTTT
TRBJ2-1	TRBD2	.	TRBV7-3	CASSPALGTSQGEQFF	TGTGCCAGCAGCCCCGCTTTAGGGACTAGCCAGGGTGAGCAGTTCTTC
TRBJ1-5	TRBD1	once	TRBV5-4	CASSNGQDQPQHF	TGTGCCAGCAGCAATGGACAGGATCAGCCCCAGCATTTT
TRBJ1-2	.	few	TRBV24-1	CATSEGTSNYGYTF	TGTGCCACCAGTGAGGGAACGTCTAACTATGGCTACACCTTC
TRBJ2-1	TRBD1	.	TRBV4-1	CASSETIRDRGYNEQFF	TGCGCCAGCAGTGAGACAATCCGGGACAGGGGGTACAATGAGCAGTTCTTC
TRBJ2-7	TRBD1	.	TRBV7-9	CASSLPGQGSSYEQYF	TGTGCCAGCAGCTTACCGGGACAGGGGAGCTCCTACGAGCAGTACTTC
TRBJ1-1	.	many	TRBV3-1	CASSQRQANTEAFF	TGTGCCAGCAGCCAAAGACAGGCAAACACTGAAGCTTTCTTT
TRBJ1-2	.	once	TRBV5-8	CASSFSGGGLDGYTF	TGTGCCAGCAGCTTCTCGGGGGGAGGTTTAGATGGCTACACCTTC
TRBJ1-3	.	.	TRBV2	CASSYSGATSGNTIYF	TGTGCCAGCAGCTACTCTGGGGCTACATCTGGAAACACGATATATTTT